The source of this T cell receptor (beta chain) is a study of blood T cell repertoires in COVID-19. Assay used: immunoSEQ multiplex PCR; TCRdb lists only in-frame clones, some missing. Here the sample spans 200,000 to 250,000 clones, about 86% being singletons. Germline values: CDR1 SGHRS, CDR2 YFSETQ. V lost 7 bases to trimming and J lost 5 bases; unmatched junction nucleotides: 9. CDR3 length equals 14 residues. This clonotype originated in a woman between 45 and 60 years old with acute COVID-19. The sequencing input was PBMCs or T cells enriched from blood (not recorded which). This chain links TRBV5-1 with TRBJ2-1; 7 bases are a match to TRBD2. Here the CDR3 DNA reads TGCGCCAGCCGGACTGCCCGGGAGGACAATGAGCAGTTCTTC. Translating it yields CASRTAREDNEQFF.